The 16 T cell receptor beta chains below all came from one sample that was sequenced in a study of cytomegalovirus exposure and HLA in healthy donors. Libraries were prepared by immunoSEQ multiplex PCR; TCRdb keeps only in-frame clonotypes and omits some of them. There are some 72,000 clones in the sample; around 96% occur only once, and approximately 1.5% lies in the top ten. Sequenced input: PBMCs. The receptors were sampled from a young man in good health and CMV-seropositive.

This clone was picked up one time. J is TRBJ1-1 and V is TRBV5-1; unclear D gene. The V gene lost 1 base and the J gene lost 8 bases, with 9 bases spanning the gap. Germline V gives CDR1 SGHRS, CDR2 YFSETQ. This CDR3 has 12 amino acids. In DNA form, the CDR3 reads TGCGCCAGCAGCTTGAATTTAGAGGAAGCTTTCTTT. Translated: CASSLNLEEAFF.

The chain uses TRBV28 and TRBJ1-1, with 7 bases that match TRBD1. The V and J ends lost 4 bases and 4 bases, in that order; junction bases with no gene match: 9. This CDR3 region has 15 residues. Germline V lookup: CDR1 MDHEN, CDR2 SYDVKM. Written as DNA, the CDR3 is TGTGCCAGCAGTTCATTAAAGGGGGCAGGCACTGAAGCTTTCTTT. Translation: CASSSLKGAGTEAFF.

The chain links TRBV5-1 to TRBJ2-1; 7 bases map to TRBD2. The J segment lost 3 bases and the V segment lost 4 bases, leaving 4 bases of the junction unmatched. The length of the CDR3 is 14 residues. Germline V gene lookup returns CDR1 SGHRS and CDR2 YFSETQ. The CDR3 reads CASSPWTSYNEQFF. Here the CDR3 DNA reads TGCGCCAGCAGCCCCTGGACTAGCTACAATGAGCAGTTCTTC.

The V gene is TRBV6-5, the J gene TRBJ2-7; 11 nucleotides agree with TRBD2. Looked up from germline, CDR1 is MNHEY and CDR2 is SVGAGI. V lost 4 bases and J lost 7; bases outside the gene matches: 6. The CDR3 consists of 14 residues. The CDR3 DNA is TGTGCCAGCAGTTTAACTAGCGGGAGTCGAGAGCAGTACTTC. Its translation is CASSLTSGSREQYF.

The DNA for the CDR3 is TGTGCCAGCAGCTTGGGACTAGCTGGGACCGGGGAGCTGTTTTTT. Translated, it gives CASSLGLAGTGELFF. V and J are TRBV5-4 and TRBJ2-2; 7 positions agree with TRBD2. The V gene's germline CDR1 is SGHNT and CDR2 YYREEE (reference sequence). V gave up 0 bases and J gave up 5 bases; unmatched junction bases: 4. The CDR3 has 15 residues.

This clone appeared once. This rearrangement joins TRBV19 to TRBJ1-2, with TRBD1 as a possible D gene (5 bases). This CDR3 comprises 14 residues. The V gene's germline CDR1 is LNHDA and CDR2 SQIVND (reference sequence). V lost 0 bases and J 10 bases, leaving 15 bases between the germline ends. CDR3 sequence reads: CASSIDLGGLDYTF. In DNA form, the CDR3 reads TGTGCCAGTAGTATAGATCTGGGGGGACTAGACTACACCTTC. The full variable domain, with the rest looked up from reference TRBV19 and TRBJ1-2, is DGGITQSPKYLFRKEGQNVTLSCEQNLNHDAMYWYRQDPGQGLRLIYYSQIVNDFQKGDIAEGYSVSREKKESFPLTVTSAQKNPTAFYLCASSIDLGGLDYTFGSGTRLTVV.

This chain links TRBV7-9 with TRBJ1-4, with D unclear. The CDR3 length is 12 residues. Germline CDR1 and CDR2: SEHNR and FQNEAQ (reference sequence). The ends were cut back, 10 bases at V and 7 bases at J, with 13 bases in the middle. The DNA for the CDR3 is TGTGCCATTAAGACTTCGGGTGAAAAACTGTTTTTT. Residues: CAIKTSGEKLFF.

This chain connects TRBV6-1 to TRBJ1-4; 9 bases line up with TRBD1. J gave up 6 bases and V 5 bases, and 7 bases lay outside the gene matches. CDR3 size: 15 residues. The germline CDR1 and CDR2 sequences are MNHNS and SASEGT. The CDR3 coding sequence is TGTGCCAGCAGTCTACAGGGGGCCGCCTATGAAAAACTGTTTTTT. Protein product: CASSLQGAAYEKLFF.

V usage is TRBV6-5 and J usage is TRBJ2-3; 8 bases are shared with TRBD2. The CDR3 is 16 amino acids. The trim removed 1 base at V and 5 bases at J, leaving 8 bases unmatched. The germline gives CDR1 MNHEY, CDR2 SVGAGI. The CDR3 coding sequence is TGTGCCAGCAGTTACTGGAGCGGGAGAGAGGGAGATACGCAGTATTTT. Amino acid sequence: CASSYWSGREGDTQYF.

This clone was counted a few times. The rearrangement links TRBV7-2 to TRBJ1-4; maybe TRBD1 (6 bases). V lost 5 bases, J lost 7 bases, and 17 bases lay in between. The CDR3 contains 15 residues. CDR1 is SGHTA and CDR2 is FQGNSA in the germline V gene. The CDR3: CASSPRGRVSEKLFF. In DNA form, the CDR3 reads TGTGCCAGCAGCCCAAGGGGGAGGGTTAGTGAAAAACTGTTTTTT. The whole variable domain, remainder taken from reference TRBV7-2 and TRBJ1-4, is GAGVSQSPSNKVTEKGKDVELRCDPISGHTALYWYRQSLGQGLEFLIYFQGNSAPDKSGLPSDRFSAERTGGSVSTLTIQRTQQEDSAVYLCASSPRGRVSEKLFFGSGTQLSVL.

This clone was detected only once. The J gene is TRBJ2-7, the V gene TRBV7-6; D might be TRBD1 (5 bases). Looked up from germline, CDR1 is SGHVS and CDR2 is FNYEAQ. Trimming took off 4 bases at V and 2 bases at J, with 6 bases between the two ends. The CDR3 sequence is 12 residues long. The CDR3 DNA reads TGTGCCAGCAGCTCGACAGCCTACGAGCAGTACTTC. Translating it yields CASSSTAYEQYF.

The chain links TRBV5-6 to TRBJ2-5; D uncertain. This CDR3 is 13 amino acids long. The germline V and J ends were trimmed by 2 bases and 2 bases, with 7 bases remaining between them. Looked up from germline, CDR1 is SGHDT and CDR2 is YYEEEE. CDR3 protein: CASSFGSQETQYF. The CDR3 nucleotides read TGTGCCAGCAGCTTCGGTTCGCAAGAGACCCAGTACTTC. Variable domain in full (rest from reference TRBV5-6 and TRBJ2-5): DAGVTQSPTHLIKTRGQQVTLRCSPKSGHDTVSWYQQALGQGPQFIFQYYEEEERQRGNFPDRFSGHQFPNYSSELNVNALLLGDSALYLCASSFGSQETQYFGPGTRLLVL.

About this clone itself: The junction shows a germline mismatch at one end, possibly a read error. V is TRBV27 and J is TRBJ2-1, with 7 bases matching TRBD2. The CDR3 extends over 15 amino acids. Germline V gene lookup returns CDR1 MNHEY and CDR2 SMNVEV (reference sequence). The CDR3, as DNA: TGTGCCAGCGGTTTTGAGGGACTATACTACAATGAGCAGTTCTTC. Encoded protein: CASGFEGLYYNEQFF.

The rearrangement links TRBV5-1 to TRBJ1-2; no clear D gene. The CDR3 covers 14 residues. V dropped 0 bases and J dropped 4 bases, with 10 bases sitting between them. Germline V CDR1 and CDR2: SGHRS, YFSETQ. CDR3 residues: CASSLGTTSYGYTF. CDR3 nucleotide sequence: TGCGCCAGCAGCTTGGGCACAACAAGCTATGGCTACACCTTC.

This chain uses TRBV28 with TRBJ1-1; D gene ambiguous. The V end was cut by 6 bases, the J end by 0 bases, with 11 bases between. Germline CDR1 MDHEN, CDR2 SYDVKM. The CDR3 has 14 amino acids. The CDR3 here is CASSEGSMNTEAFF. CDR3 in DNA: TGTGCCAGCAGCGAGGGATCCATGAACACTGAAGCTTTCTTT.

V and J are TRBV5-1 and TRBJ2-3, with 9 positions matching TRBD2. After removal of 7 bases from V and 6 bases from J, the junction contained 12 bases not matched to a gene. Germline lookup yields CDR1 SGHRS and CDR2 YFSETQ. The CDR3 has 15 amino acids. The DNA for the CDR3 is TGCGCCAGCGGGTTTCTAGCGGGAAGAGTGGATACGCAGTATTTT. This translates into CASGFLAGRVDTQYF.